This TCR beta chain was observed in a study of PD-1 blockade in classical Hodgkin lymphoma. Overall study findings and caveats: Healthy donors were reported to have higher baseline TCR diversity than newly diagnosed patients.

CDR3 length: 12 amino acids. Trimming took 5 bases from V and 2 from J, leaving 8 bases between them. The germline V gene has CDR1 SGHRS and CDR2 YFSETQ. As to time point: cycle 4 day 1 (C4D1), after 6 weeks of nivolumab. In every patient, relapse followed autologous stem cell transplantation, while exposure to brentuximab vedotin differed. Best overall response was complete response, partial response or progressive disease in these relapsed/refractory classical Hodgkin lymphoma patients. The data were produced by immunoSEQ multiplex PCR, yet TCRdb's version contains in-frame clones alone and is incomplete. The sample yields about 49,000 clones, 90% seen once. In the case of this clone: The antigen remains undetermined.

The clonotype comes from a human donor with classical Hodgkin lymphoma. The genes are TRBV5-1 and TRBJ2-7; tentative D call: TRBD2 (5 bases). Source: peripheral blood mononuclear cells (PBMCs), taken before the fourth cycle of nivolumab. The CDR3: CASSERTYEQYF. The CDR3 coding sequence is TGCGCCAGCAGTGAGCGGACCTACGAGCAGTACTTC.